The 21 T cell receptor beta chains below were found in one sample sequenced in a study of CD8 T cell repertoires and HIV-1 epitope variants. Profiled with immunoSEQ multiplex PCR; TCRdb holds only in-frame clones, not every one. The sample includes some 100,000 clones, roughly four fifths of them seen just once. The sample comprised uncultured baseline CD8+ T cells from peripheral blood mononuclear cells (PBMCs). The source of these receptors is a male donor with HIV.

The CDR3 DNA reads TGTGCCAGCAGCTTGGGGGGGGGCCGAACTGAAGCTTTCTTT. It is translated as CASSLGGGRTEAFF. The genes are TRBV5-4 and TRBJ1-1; D may be TRBD1 (6 bases). V was cut by 0 bases and J by 5 bases, with 11 bases left in between. The CDR3 runs to 14 residues. Germline V gene lookup returns CDR1 SGHNT and CDR2 YYREEE (reference sequence).

This chain connects TRBV10-3 to TRBJ1-4, with D perhaps matching TRBD1 (5 bases). CDR1 and CDR2 (germline): ENHRY, SYGVKD. The CDR3 has 13 residues. V lost 10 bases and J 3 bases, leaving 12 bases between the germline ends. Here the CDR3 reads CATTDRSNEKLFF. CDR3 coding DNA: TGTGCCACCACAGACAGATCTAATGAAAAACTGTTTTTT.

The chain has TRBV7-2 and TRBJ2-1; 11 nucleotides line up with TRBD2. The CDR3 runs 16 residues. Trimming at V came to 4 bases and at J to 6 bases, leaving 8 bases not matched to a gene. Germline CDR1 reads SGHTA; CDR2 reads FQGNSA. The CDR3 region is CASSWSLAGGTNEQFF. The CDR3 DNA reads TGTGCCAGCAGCTGGTCTCTAGCGGGAGGTACCAATGAGCAGTTCTTC.

The gene calls are TRBV19 and TRBJ1-5, with TRBD1 matching over 8 bases. The germline V gene has CDR1 LNHDA and CDR2 SQIVND (reference sequence). V lost 5 bases, J lost 0 bases, and 6 bases stayed unmatched. This CDR3 contains 16 residues. This CDR3 reads CASSRGTGLSNQPQHF. CDR3 sequence (DNA): TGTGCCAGTAGTCGTGGGACAGGCCTTAGCAATCAGCCCCAGCATTTT.

The chain links TRBV10-3 to TRBJ1-5; TRBD1 agrees at 8 bases. The CDR3 is 12 amino acids. The V gene's germline CDR1 is ENHRY and CDR2 SYGVKD. Unmatched junction bases numbered 0, after V lost 6 bases and J lost 5 bases. The CDR3 is CAIRDRDQPQHF. In DNA, the CDR3 is TGTGCCATCAGGGACAGGGATCAGCCCCAGCATTTT.

The genes are TRBV21-1 and TRBJ2-1; the tabulated D call, TRBD2, remains unverified against the DNA. TRBV21-1 is tagged as a pseudogene. CDR3 length: 16 residues. CDR3 bases: TGTGCCAGCAGCAGTAATAGCGGGTGGTCCTACAATGAGCAGTTCTTC. Its protein is CASSSNSGWSYNEQFF.

This clone was observed a single time. The chain combines TRBV10-3 with TRBJ2-1, with 12 bases matching TRBD2. The CDR3 totals 17 residues. Trimming cost V 2 bases and J 3 bases; bases outside gene matches: 5. Germline assignment: CDR1 ENHRY and CDR2 SYGVKD. For the CDR3, the DNA is TGTGCCATCAGTGAGCGGACTAGCGGGGAGGGCTACAATGAGCAGTTCTTC. It encodes CAISERTSGEGYNEQFF.

Written as DNA, the CDR3 is TGCGCCAGCAGCCAAGATCCCGGCCGAAGCAATCAGCCCCAGCATTTT. Protein: CASSQDPGRSNQPQHF. The chain uses TRBV4-3 and TRBJ1-5; D gene ambiguous. Germline CDR1 LGHNA, CDR2 YSLEER. There are 16 residues in the CDR3. The V gene lost 0 bases and the J gene lost 1 base, with 10 bases spanning the gap.

V and J are TRBV5-5 and TRBJ2-5; D gene ambiguous. Trimming removed 4 bases at V and 1 base at J, with 2 bases between. From germline, CDR1 is SGHKS and CDR2 YYEKEE (reference sequence). The CDR3 runs to 11 residues. CDR3 bases: TGTGCCAGCAGCCCCCAAGAGACCCAGTACTTC. Amino acid sequence: CASSPQETQYF.

A few counts support this clone. V gene TRBV9 combines with J gene TRBJ2-3, with D tentatively TRBD2 (6 bases). V was trimmed by 0 bases and J by 4 bases, leaving 9 bases between them. This CDR3 region has 14 residues. CDR1 is SGDLS, CDR2 YYNGEE, per germline. CDR3 bases: TGTGCCAGCAGCGTAGGGGACTCGGCAGATACGCAGTATTTT. Its protein product is CASSVGDSADTQYF.

The rearrangement uses TRBV19 and TRBJ2-3, with D hard to call. V was shortened by 5 bases and J by 6 bases, with 12 bases between the two germline ends. This CDR3 spans 13 amino acids. Germline CDR1 LNHDA, CDR2 SQIVND (reference sequence). As DNA, the CDR3 is TGTGCCAGTAGTGACCGACCCCTGGATACGCAGTATTTT. Translated: CASSDRPLDTQYF. Filled out from reference TRBV19 and TRBJ2-3, the complete variable domain reads DGGITQSPKYLFRKEGQNVTLSCEQNLNHDAMYWYRQDPGQGLRLIYYSQIVNDFQKGDIAEGYSVSREKKESFPLTVTSAQKNPTAFYLCASSDRPLDTQYFGPGTRLTVL.

This clone was seen only once. This chain uses TRBV28 with TRBJ2-3; perhaps TRBD1 as D (7 bases). Germline V gives CDR1 MDHEN, CDR2 SYDVKM. CDR3 length equals 16 residues. Trimming removed 4 bases at V and 2 bases at J, with 16 bases between. The CDR3 DNA follows: TGTGCCAGCAGTTCCTTGGGCAGGGGGGACACAGATACGCAGTATTTT. Its translation is CASSSLGRGDTDTQYF.

With respect to this clone: A junction end diverges from the germline sequence, so it may reflect a read error. The chain has TRBV7-7 and TRBJ2-7, with D unclear. The CDR3 length is 12 residues. Germline V gene data show CDR1 as SSHAT and CDR2 as FNYEAQ (reference sequence). CDR3 protein: CASSLCHYEQYF. CDR3 DNA: TGTGCTAGCAGCTTATGCCACTACGAGCAGTACTTC.

This chain joins TRBV27 and TRBJ2-7, with D hard to call. This CDR3 region has 12 residues. Per germline, CDR1 MNHEY and CDR2 SMNVEV (reference sequence). V lost 3 bases, J lost 6 bases, and 9 bases lay in between. CDR3 nucleotides: TGTGCCAGCAGTTTTTTTGAGAGCGAGCAGTACTTC. Translated, it gives CASSFFESEQYF.

The chain employs TRBV5-4 and TRBJ2-1, with 9 bases fitting TRBD2. CDR1 and CDR2 from the germline V gene are SGHNT and YYREEE (reference sequence). With 0 bases clipped from V and 5 bases from J, the junction kept 6 bases outside the gene matches. The CDR3 spans 16 residues. CDR3 bases: TGTGCCAGCAGCTTGGCCGGGACTAGCATTCACAATGAGCAGTTCTTC. Its protein product is CASSLAGTSIHNEQFF.

CDR3 in amino acids: CASSRSGTGRTLFNEQYF. CDR3 DNA: TGTGCCAGCAGTCGCTCCGGGACAGGGAGGACTTTATTTAACGAGCAGTACTTC. The chain has TRBV27 and TRBJ2-7; 9 positions agree with TRBD1. The germline V gene encodes CDR1 MNHEY and CDR2 SMNVEV (reference sequence). Germline trimming cut 5 bases from V and 5 bases from J; bases unmatched to any gene: 19. The length of the CDR3 is 18 residues.

As regards this clone: This specimen includes other DNA sequences encoding the same CDR3. This rearrangement joins TRBV5-1 to TRBJ1-1, with D perhaps TRBD1 (6 bases). V was cut by 7 bases and J by 2 bases, with 18 bases left in between. Germline assignment: CDR1 SGHRS and CDR2 YFSETQ. The CDR3 is 15 residues long. The CDR3 nucleotides read TGCGCCAGCGCCAGGAGGGAGGGGGGCAACACTGAAGCTTTCTTT. The encoded protein is CASARREGGNTEAFF.

The chain couples TRBV29-1 to TRBJ2-5; TRBD2 aligns across 10 bases. CDR1 and CDR2 (germline): SQVTM, ANQGSEA. Germline trimming cut 1 base from V and 2 bases from J; bases unmatched to any gene: 4. The CDR3 runs to 15 residues. The CDR3 loop is CSVEGLAGEQETQYF. The CDR3 DNA sequence: TGCAGCGTTGAAGGGCTAGCGGGGGAACAAGAGACCCAGTACTTC.

This clone was counted only a few times. The rearrangement joins TRBV7-2 to TRBJ2-1, with 7 bases aligning to TRBD1. This CDR3 comprises 13 residues. Germline V lookup: CDR1 SGHTA, CDR2 FQGNSA. V lost 5 bases and J lost 10; bases outside the gene matches: 8. In DNA form, the CDR3 reads TGTGCCAGCAGCCCAGGACAGGTAGGCGAGCAGTTCTTC. Translated: CASSPGQVGEQFF.

This clone was picked up one time. The V gene is TRBV4-1, the J gene TRBJ1-2, with D possibly being TRBD1 (5 bases). Germline V gives CDR1 MGHRA, CDR2 YSYEKL. Trimming shortened V by 5 bases and J by 2 bases, and 15 bases separated the two germline ends. This CDR3 comprises 15 residues. The CDR3 here is CASSDNWGGNYGYTF. DNA for the CDR3: TGCGCCAGCAGCGATAATTGGGGCGGAAACTATGGCTACACCTTC.

The table lists this clone with a few counts. J is TRBJ2-1 and V is TRBV15, with D unresolved. Trimming pared 0 bases from V and 5 bases from J, leaving 11 bases between. The CDR3 covers 15 residues. Germline lookup yields CDR1 LNHNV and CDR2 YYDKDF (reference sequence). In nucleotides, the CDR3 is TGTGCCACCAGCAGAGATTACAAGGCCCACAATGAGCAGTTCTTC. Amino acid sequence: CATSRDYKAHNEQFF.